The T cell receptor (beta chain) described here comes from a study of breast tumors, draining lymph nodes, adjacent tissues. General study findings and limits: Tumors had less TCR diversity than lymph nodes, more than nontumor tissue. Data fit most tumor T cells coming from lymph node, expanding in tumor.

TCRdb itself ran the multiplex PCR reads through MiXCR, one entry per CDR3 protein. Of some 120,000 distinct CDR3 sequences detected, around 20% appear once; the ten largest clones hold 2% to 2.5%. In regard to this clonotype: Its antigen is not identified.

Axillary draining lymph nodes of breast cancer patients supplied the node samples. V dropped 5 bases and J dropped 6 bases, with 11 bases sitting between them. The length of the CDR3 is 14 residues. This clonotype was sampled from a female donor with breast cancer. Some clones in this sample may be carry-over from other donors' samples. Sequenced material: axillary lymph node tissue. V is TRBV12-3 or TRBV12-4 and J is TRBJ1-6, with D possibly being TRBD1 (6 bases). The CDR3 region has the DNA TGTGCCAGCAGTCTGGACAGCGTTAATTCACCCCTCCACTTT. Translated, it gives CASSLDSVNSPLHF.